Listed below are T cell receptor beta chains from one sample, sequenced in a study of T cells in Graves' hyperthyroidism and ophthalmopathy. Each CDR3 protein is one row after TCRdb ran MiXCR on the multiplex PCR reads. In the table there are around 200,000 distinct CDR3 sequences, 15% to 20% of which are singletons. Sequencing used blood. All receptors derive from a woman in her 50s with Graves' hyperthyroidism. CDR3s include the opening cysteine and the closing phenylalanine or tryptophan. The order of the fields is clone size, V gene, J gene, D gene, CDR3 protein, CDR3 DNA. The D gene is left open where the match is weak. A clone size is listed for some rows: how often the clone was seen (once, few, many), or a class if it is expanded.

clone size: few; V gene: TRBV13; J gene: TRBJ1-6; D gene: .; CDR3 protein: CASSHTETDNSPLHF; CDR3 DNA: TGTGCCAGCAGCCATACGGAGACGGATAATTCACCCCTCCACTTT
clone size: .; V gene: TRBV7-9; J gene: TRBJ1-5; D gene: .; CDR3 protein: CASSLTGTHNQPQHF; CDR3 DNA: TGTGCCAGCAGCTTAACCGGGACACATAATCAGCCCCAGCATTTT
clone size: many; V gene: TRBV15; J gene: TRBJ2-5; D gene: TRBD1; CDR3 protein: CATSRRTGKETQYF; CDR3 DNA: TGTGCCACCAGCAGAAGGACAGGCAAAGAGACCCAGTACTTC
clone size: many; V gene: TRBV9; J gene: TRBJ2-2; D gene: TRBD2; CDR3 protein: CASSARLAGLTGELFF; CDR3 DNA: TGTGCCAGCAGCGCCAGACTAGCGGGGTTGACCGGGGAGCTGTTTTTT
clone size: many; V gene: TRBV27; J gene: TRBJ2-2; D gene: .; CDR3 protein: CASSLWLAENTGELFF; CDR3 DNA: TGTGCCAGCAGTCTCTGGTTGGCAGAAAACACCGGGGAGCTGTTTTTT
clone size: many; V gene: TRBV29-1; J gene: TRBJ1-1; D gene: .; CDR3 protein: CSVDERGEAFF; CDR3 DNA: TGCAGCGTGGACGAAAGGGGTGAAGCTTTCTTT
clone size: many; V gene: TRBV19; J gene: TRBJ1-5; D gene: .; CDR3 protein: CASSIRDLNQPQHF; CDR3 DNA: TGTGCCAGTAGTATCCGGGACCTCAATCAGCCCCAGCATTTT
clone size: .; V gene: TRBV11-2; J gene: TRBJ1-1; D gene: .; CDR3 protein: CASSVTGLGYEAFF; CDR3 DNA: TGTGCCAGCAGCGTGACAGGACTGGGTTATGAAGCTTTCTTT
clone size: many; V gene: TRBV7-9; J gene: TRBJ1-4; D gene: .; CDR3 protein: CASSTKGQLNEKLFF; CDR3 DNA: TGTGCCAGCAGCACCAAAGGACAGCTTAATGAAAAACTGTTTTTT
clone size: few; V gene: TRBV20-1; J gene: TRBJ1-3; D gene: .; CDR3 protein: CSARDLDFFSGNTIYF; CDR3 DNA: TGCAGTGCTAGAGATCTTGACTTTTTCTCTGGAAACACCATATATTTT
clone size: many; V gene: TRBV5-1; J gene: TRBJ1-2; D gene: .; CDR3 protein: CASSLQGYGYTF; CDR3 DNA: TGCGCCAGCAGCTTGCAGGGCTATGGCTACACCTTC
clone size: many; V gene: TRBV6-2/TRBV6-3; J gene: TRBJ2-7; D gene: .; CDR3 protein: CASSRTAIIFYEQYF; CDR3 DNA: TGTGCCAGCTCGAGGACAGCCATCATATTCTACGAGCAGTACTTC
clone size: many; V gene: TRBV2; J gene: TRBJ2-7; D gene: TRBD1; CDR3 protein: CASSDMDRPYEQYF; CDR3 DNA: TGTGCCAGCAGTGATATGGACAGGCCCTACGAGCAGTACTTC
clone size: few; V gene: TRBV5-6; J gene: TRBJ1-1; D gene: TRBD1; CDR3 protein: CASSLWDRGYTEAFF; CDR3 DNA: TGTGCCAGCAGCCTGTGGGACAGGGGGTACACTGAAGCTTTCTTT
clone size: many; V gene: TRBV10-3; J gene: TRBJ1-1; D gene: TRBD1; CDR3 protein: CAITLDRGAEAFF; CDR3 DNA: TGTGCCATCACCTTAGACAGGGGTGCTGAAGCTTTCTTT
clone size: many; V gene: TRBV27; J gene: TRBJ1-1; D gene: .; CDR3 protein: CASSFWPNTEAFF; CDR3 DNA: TGTGCCAGCAGTTTTTGGCCGAACACTGAAGCTTTCTTT
clone size: few; V gene: TRBV7-9; J gene: TRBJ2-7; D gene: TRBD2; CDR3 protein: CASSFTSGRYEQYF; CDR3 DNA: TGTGCCAGCAGCTTTACTAGCGGGAGGTACGAGCAGTACTTC
clone size: .; V gene: TRBV14; J gene: TRBJ2-7; D gene: .; CDR3 protein: CASSLSRVSYEQYF; CDR3 DNA: TGTGCCAGCAGCCTTTCTAGGGTATCCTACGAGCAGTACTTC
clone size: .; V gene: TRBV7-2; J gene: TRBJ2-2; D gene: TRBD2; CDR3 protein: CASSISPGLMSGELFF; CDR3 DNA: TGTGCCAGCAGCATCAGTCCGGGACTAATGTCCGGGGAGCTGTTTTTT
clone size: .; V gene: TRBV29-1; J gene: TRBJ2-1; D gene: .; CDR3 protein: CSVWSVGEQFF; CDR3 DNA: TGCAGCGTATGGAGCGTAGGTGAGCAGTTCTTC
clone size: .; V gene: TRBV19; J gene: TRBJ1-6; D gene: .; CDR3 protein: CASAWGGTNSPLHF; CDR3 DNA: TGTGCCAGCGCTTGGGGGGGAACTAATTCACCCCTCCACTTT
clone size: many; V gene: TRBV12-3/TRBV12-4; J gene: TRBJ2-7; D gene: .; CDR3 protein: CASSYTGSARHYEQYF; CDR3 DNA: TGTGCCAGCAGTTACACAGGGAGTGCACGCCACTACGAGCAGTACTTC